This T cell receptor (beta chain) is drawn from a study of OX40 agonist ivuxolimab in advanced cancers. Generated by immunoSEQ multiplex PCR, the TCRdb table keeps only in-frame clones and is missing some. The sample includes around 60,000 clones, about nine tenths of them seen just once. The CDR3 consists of 14 residues. Germline values: CDR1 SGHTA, CDR2 FQGTGA. Trimming removed 1 base at V and 3 bases at J, with 8 bases between. The sample consisted of CD4+ or CD8+ T cells sorted from blood, taken in a trial of the OX40 agonist ivuxolimab. This chain uses TRBV7-3 with TRBJ2-3; D is unclear. The clonotype comes from an adult with an advanced solid tumor such as melanoma, head and neck, liver or kidney cancer. The CDR3 region is CASSLKTGTDTQYF. DNA of the CDR3: TGTGCCAGCAGCTTAAAGACTGGGACAGATACGCAGTATTTT.